The 5 T cell receptor beta chains reported below all come from one sample, sequenced in a study of multiple sclerosis patients with progressive multifocal leukoencephalopathy. Clones were read by immunoSEQ multiplex PCR, and TCRdb kept only the in-frame ones, dropping some. The sample carries some 31,000 clones, nearly 90% recorded once. The time point denotes: 5 to 6 months of natalizumab therapy. Sequencing used PBMCs, obtained from a patient treated with natalizumab. These receptors came from a human donor with multiple sclerosis.

The V call is TRBV7-9, the J call TRBJ1-1; D is uncertain. CDR1 and CDR2 from the germline V gene are SEHNR and FQNEAQ (reference sequence). The length of the CDR3 is 14 residues. Trimming cost V 5 bases and J 6 bases, with 16 bases left between them. CDR3 bases: TGTGCCAGCAGCCCCGCGGGTAGCCGGGCTGAAGCTTTCTTT. Translation: CASSPAGSRAEAFF.

As DNA, the CDR3 is TGTGCCAGTAGTACCGGACTAGCGGGAGGAGAGACCCAGTACTTC. Protein product: CASSTGLAGGETQYF. The chain links TRBV19 to TRBJ2-5, with 14 bases lining up with TRBD2. This CDR3 spans 15 amino acids. With V trimmed by 4 bases and J by 4 bases, 2 bases remained unmatched. The germline gives CDR1 LNHDA, CDR2 SQIVND (reference sequence). Using reference TRBV19 and TRBJ2-5 for the parts outside the CDR3, the full variable domain is DGGITQSPKYLFRKEGQNVTLSCEQNLNHDAMYWYRQDPGQGLRLIYYSQIVNDFQKGDIAEGYSVSREKKESFPLTVTSAQKNPTAFYLCASSTGLAGGETQYFGPGTRLLVL.

The rearrangement links TRBV7-2 to TRBJ2-7, with D tentatively TRBD1 or TRBD2 (5 bases each). The V end lost 5 bases, the J end lost 2 bases, and 10 bases lay between the germline ends. CDR1 and CDR2 from the germline V gene are SGHTA and FQGNSA. This CDR3 comprises 13 residues. As DNA, the CDR3 is TGTGCCAGCAGCCTTACGGGGCCCTACGAGCAGTACTTC. Amino acid sequence: CASSLTGPYEQYF.

As for this clone: One junction end disagrees with the germline gene, perhaps due to a read error. J is TRBJ2-4 and V is TRBV29-1, with D possibly matching TRBD2 (5 bases). CDR1 and CDR2 (germline): SQVTM, ANQGSEA. This CDR3 region has 13 residues. The chain's CDR3 is CSVEGRVKNIQYF. The CDR3 nucleotides are TGCAGCGTCGAAGGGCGGGTCAAAAACATTCAGTACTTC.

The genes are TRBV6-5 and TRBJ1-1, with 7 bases that match TRBD1. The CDR3 spans 13 residues. Germline trimming cut 7 bases from V and 5 bases from J; bases unmatched to any gene: 7. The germline V gene encodes CDR1 MNHEY and CDR2 SVGAGI. The DNA for the CDR3 is TGTGCCAGCACCTGGACAGGATCAACTGAAGCTTTCTTT. Its protein product is CASTWTGSTEAFF.